This paragraph covers one TCR beta chain sequence. There is no known antigen for this receptor. It has no much larger one-base neighbor in the sample; base qualities were not kept. The library was obtained by PCR. Sequencing relied on an Illumina HiSeq 2500. TCR libraries were prepared with molecular barcoding, using unique molecular identifiers to normalize TCRbeta repertoire quantification. Using fastp at Q25 and MiXCR, TCRdb reprocessed the public reads and kept productive beta chains. CDR3 protein duplicates are merged, each entry listing the most common genes and DNA. Present in this sample are around 580,000 distinct CDR3 sequences, over 20% of which were seen just once. 35% to 40% of the sample rests with the top ten. The sample's treatment or condition, from its label and the paper: allogeneic hematopoietic cell transplantation with graft depleted of TCRalphabeta T cells and CD19 B cells. Transplant recipients were children who received TCRalphabeta/CD19-depleted allogeneic hematopoietic cell grafts.

The sample belongs to a study of T-cell reconstitution after alpha-beta-depleted transplantation in children (dated by TCRdb to between 2015 and 2016). Study-level background: The study quantitatively tracked T-cell immune reconstitution after TCRalphabeta/CD19-depleted allogeneic hematopoietic cell transplantation in children using TCR repertoire profiling.

Its CDR3 holds 16 amino acids, cysteine through phenylalanine. Only the CDR3 portion is preserved as DNA: 48 bases, with reading frame beginning at the first base. The germline V gene specifies ENHRY as CDR1 and SYGVKD as CDR2. For this chain, trimming is 0 bases at the V end and 4 bases at the J end, and the number of junction bases without a gene match is 5. The research as a whole found: Apparently early alphabetaT-cell count recovery about two months after transplant reportedly relied on only several hundred rapidly expanded clones derived from non-depleted graft cells. The frequencies of hyperexpanded clones fell over the following months, and after one year, T-cell counts and TCRbeta diversity were mostly attributed to newly produced T cells. The high TCRbeta diversity at day 60 in some patients was ascribed to recipient T cells and intrathymic progenitors that had survived conditioning.

The sequence joins TRBV10-3 to TRBJ2-2, and 7 bases in between align with TRBD1. The sequence was collected from a boy younger than two with Wiskott-Aldrich syndrome, due to receive a stem cell transplant. The sequencing here drew on PBMCs, taken before TCRalphabeta/CD19-depleted stem cell transplant. The nucleotide sequence reads as follows: TGTGCCATCAGTGAGTCTGTAGGGGGCACCACCGGGGAGCTGTTTTTT. Translation gives CAISESVGGTTGELFF.